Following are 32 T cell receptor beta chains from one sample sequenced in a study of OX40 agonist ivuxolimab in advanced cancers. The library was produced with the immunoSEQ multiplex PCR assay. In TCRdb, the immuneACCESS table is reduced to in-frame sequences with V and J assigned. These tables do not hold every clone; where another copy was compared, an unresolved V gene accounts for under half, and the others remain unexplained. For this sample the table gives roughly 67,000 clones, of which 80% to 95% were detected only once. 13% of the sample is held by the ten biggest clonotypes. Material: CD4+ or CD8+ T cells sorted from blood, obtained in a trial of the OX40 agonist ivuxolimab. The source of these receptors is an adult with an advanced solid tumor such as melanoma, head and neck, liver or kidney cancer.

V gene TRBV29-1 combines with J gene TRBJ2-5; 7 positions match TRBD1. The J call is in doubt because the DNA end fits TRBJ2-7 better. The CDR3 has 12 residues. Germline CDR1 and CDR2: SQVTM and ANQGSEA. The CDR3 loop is CSVDRGSYEQYF. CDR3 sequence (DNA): TGCAGCGTTGACAGGGGGAGCTACGAGCAGTACTTC.

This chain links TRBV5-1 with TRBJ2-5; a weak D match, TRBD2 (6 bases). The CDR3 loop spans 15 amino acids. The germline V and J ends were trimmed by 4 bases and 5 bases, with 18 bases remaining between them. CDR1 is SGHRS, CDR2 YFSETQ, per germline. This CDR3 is CASSPAGTSRETQYF. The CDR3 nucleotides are TGCGCCAGCAGCCCCGCGGGGACCTCCCGGGAGACCCAGTACTTC.

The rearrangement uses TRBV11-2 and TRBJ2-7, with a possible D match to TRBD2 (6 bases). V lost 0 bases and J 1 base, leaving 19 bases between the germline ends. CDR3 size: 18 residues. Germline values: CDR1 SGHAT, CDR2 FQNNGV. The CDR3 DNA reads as TGTGCCAGCAGCTTAGACCCTCGACTAGGGGTTGTATCCTACGAGCAGTACTTC. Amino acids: CASSLDPRLGVVSYEQYF.

The CDR3, as DNA: TGTGCCAGCAGTTCATTTGGTACCCTCCCGGGGATCTATGGCTACACCTTC. Its translation is CASSSFGTLPGIYGYTF. The chain employs TRBV28 and TRBJ1-2, with no clear D. The germline CDR1 and CDR2 sequences are MDHEN and SYDVKM. The CDR3 contains 17 residues. The germline V and J ends were trimmed by 4 bases and 4 bases, with 22 bases remaining between them.

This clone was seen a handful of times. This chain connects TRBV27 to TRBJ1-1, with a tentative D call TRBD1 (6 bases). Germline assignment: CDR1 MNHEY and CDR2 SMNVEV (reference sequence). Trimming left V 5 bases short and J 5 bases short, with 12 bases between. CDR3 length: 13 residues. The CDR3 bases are TGTGCCAGCAGTGCCGGGGGCGCGACTGAAGCTTTCTTT. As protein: CASSAGGATEAFF.

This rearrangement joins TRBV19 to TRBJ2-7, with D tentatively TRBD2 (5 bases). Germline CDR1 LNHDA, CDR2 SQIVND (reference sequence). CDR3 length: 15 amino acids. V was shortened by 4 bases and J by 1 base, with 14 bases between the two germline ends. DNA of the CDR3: TGTGCCAGTAGTAATGTCCGGGGTGATTCCTACGAGCAGTACTTC. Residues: CASSNVRGDSYEQYF. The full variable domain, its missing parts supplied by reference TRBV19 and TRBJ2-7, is DGGITQSPKYLFRKEGQNVTLSCEQNLNHDAMYWYRQDPGQGLRLIYYSQIVNDFQKGDIAEGYSVSREKKESFPLTVTSAQKNPTAFYLCASSNVRGDSYEQYFGPGTRLTVT.

This chain's CDR3 is CASSLTLTGDTQYF. The CDR3 DNA is TGCGCCAGCAGCCTTACCCTGACTGGGGATACGCAGTATTTT. V gene TRBV4-1 combines with J gene TRBJ2-3; D is undetermined. Germline loops: CDR1 MGHRA, CDR2 YSYEKL. The CDR3 is 14 residues long. V lost 4 bases and J lost 6, with 14 bases in between.

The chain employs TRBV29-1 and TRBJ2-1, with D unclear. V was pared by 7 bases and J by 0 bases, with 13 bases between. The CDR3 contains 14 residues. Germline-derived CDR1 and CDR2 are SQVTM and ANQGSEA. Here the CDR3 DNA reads TGCAGCGACTCCCGGCCGAGCTCCTACAATGAGCAGTTCTTC. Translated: CSDSRPSSYNEQFF.

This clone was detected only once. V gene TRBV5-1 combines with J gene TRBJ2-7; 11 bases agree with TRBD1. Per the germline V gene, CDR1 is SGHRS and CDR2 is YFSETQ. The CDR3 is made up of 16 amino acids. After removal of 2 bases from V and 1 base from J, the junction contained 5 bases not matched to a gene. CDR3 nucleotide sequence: TGCGCCAGCAGCTTCACCCGGGACAGGGGGTCCTACGAGCAGTACTTC. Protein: CASSFTRDRGSYEQYF.

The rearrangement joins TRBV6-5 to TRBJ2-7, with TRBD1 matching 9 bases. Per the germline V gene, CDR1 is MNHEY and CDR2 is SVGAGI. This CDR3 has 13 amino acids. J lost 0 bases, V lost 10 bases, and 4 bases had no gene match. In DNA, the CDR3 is TGTGCCACCAGACAGGGGGGCTCCTACGAGCAGTACTTC. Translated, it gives CATRQGGSYEQYF.

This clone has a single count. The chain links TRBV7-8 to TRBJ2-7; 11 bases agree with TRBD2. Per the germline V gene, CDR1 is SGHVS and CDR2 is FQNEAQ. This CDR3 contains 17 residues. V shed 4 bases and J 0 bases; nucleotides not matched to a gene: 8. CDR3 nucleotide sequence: TGTGCCAGCAGCTCCATACCCGGGACTAGCGGCTCCTACGAGCAGTACTTC. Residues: CASSSIPGTSGSYEQYF.

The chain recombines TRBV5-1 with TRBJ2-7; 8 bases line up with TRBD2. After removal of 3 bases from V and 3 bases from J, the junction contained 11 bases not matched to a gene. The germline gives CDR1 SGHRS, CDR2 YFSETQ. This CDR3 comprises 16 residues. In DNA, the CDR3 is TGCGCCAGCAGCTGGGGTGTTCCGGGAGGGCACTACGAGCAGTACTTC. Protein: CASSWGVPGGHYEQYF. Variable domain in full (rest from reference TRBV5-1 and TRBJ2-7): KAGVTQTPRYLIKTRGQQVTLSCSPISGHRSVSWYQQTPGQGLQFLFEYFSETQRNKGNFPGRFSGRQFSNSRSEMNVSTLELGDSALYLCASSWGVPGGHYEQYFGPGTRLTVT.

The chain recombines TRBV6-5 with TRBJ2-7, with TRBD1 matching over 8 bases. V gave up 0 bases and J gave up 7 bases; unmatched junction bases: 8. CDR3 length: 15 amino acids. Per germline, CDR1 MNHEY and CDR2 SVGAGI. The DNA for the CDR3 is TGTGCCAGCAGTTACTCTCCCTACAGGGGGTGGGAGCAGTACTTC. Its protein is CASSYSPYRGWEQYF.

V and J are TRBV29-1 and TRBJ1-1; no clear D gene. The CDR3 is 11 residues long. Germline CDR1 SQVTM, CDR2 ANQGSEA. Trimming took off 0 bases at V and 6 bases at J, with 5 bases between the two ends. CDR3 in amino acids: CSVEDQAEAFF. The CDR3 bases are TGCAGCGTTGAAGATCAGGCTGAAGCTTTCTTT.

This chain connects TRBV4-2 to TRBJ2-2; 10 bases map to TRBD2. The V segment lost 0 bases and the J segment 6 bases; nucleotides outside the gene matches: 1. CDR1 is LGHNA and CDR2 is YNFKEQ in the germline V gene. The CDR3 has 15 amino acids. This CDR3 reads CASSQEGLAPGELFF. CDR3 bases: TGTGCCAGCAGCCAAGAGGGACTAGCGCCCGGGGAGCTGTTTTTT.

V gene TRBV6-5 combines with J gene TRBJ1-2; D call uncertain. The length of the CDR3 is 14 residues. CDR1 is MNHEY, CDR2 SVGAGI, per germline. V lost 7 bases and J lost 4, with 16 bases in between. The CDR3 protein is CASTPGWGGYGYTF. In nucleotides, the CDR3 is TGTGCCAGCACCCCCGGGTGGGGAGGCTATGGCTACACCTTC.

The CDR3 DNA reads as TGTGCCAGCAGCTTAGCCGGGGGACTAGGAATGAATGAGCAGTTCTTC. Translation gives CASSLAGGLGMNEQFF. This sequence joins TRBV11-2 and TRBJ2-1; TRBD2 matches at 8 bases. Germline V gene data show CDR1 as SGHAT and CDR2 as FQNNGV. V gave up 1 base and J gave up 7 bases; unmatched junction bases: 9. The CDR3 extends over 16 amino acids.

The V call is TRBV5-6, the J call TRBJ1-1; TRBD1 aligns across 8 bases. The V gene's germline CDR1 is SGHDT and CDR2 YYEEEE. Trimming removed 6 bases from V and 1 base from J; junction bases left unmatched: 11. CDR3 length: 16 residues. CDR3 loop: CASMPIPGTGNTEAFF. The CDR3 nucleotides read TGTGCCAGCATGCCCATTCCCGGGACAGGGAACACTGAAGCTTTCTTT.

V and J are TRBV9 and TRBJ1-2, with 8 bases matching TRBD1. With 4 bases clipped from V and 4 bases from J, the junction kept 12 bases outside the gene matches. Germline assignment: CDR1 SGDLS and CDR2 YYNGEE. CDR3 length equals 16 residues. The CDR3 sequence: CASSPRRGPPSYGYTF. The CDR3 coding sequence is TGTGCCAGCAGCCCCCGCAGGGGGCCTCCCTCCTATGGCTACACCTTC.

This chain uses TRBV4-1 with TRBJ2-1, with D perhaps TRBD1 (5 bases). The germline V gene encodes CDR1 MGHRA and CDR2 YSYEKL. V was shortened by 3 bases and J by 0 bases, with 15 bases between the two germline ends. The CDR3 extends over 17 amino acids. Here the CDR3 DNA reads TGCGCCAGCAGCCAGGGCCAGGGAACACACTCCTACAATGAGCAGTTCTTC. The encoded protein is CASSQGQGTHSYNEQFF.

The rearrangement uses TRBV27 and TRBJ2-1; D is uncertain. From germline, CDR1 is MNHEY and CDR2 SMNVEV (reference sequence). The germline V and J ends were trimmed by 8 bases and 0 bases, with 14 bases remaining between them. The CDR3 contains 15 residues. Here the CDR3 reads CASGPAPSSYNEQFF. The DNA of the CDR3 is TGTGCCAGCGGCCCCGCCCCGAGCTCCTACAATGAGCAGTTCTTC.

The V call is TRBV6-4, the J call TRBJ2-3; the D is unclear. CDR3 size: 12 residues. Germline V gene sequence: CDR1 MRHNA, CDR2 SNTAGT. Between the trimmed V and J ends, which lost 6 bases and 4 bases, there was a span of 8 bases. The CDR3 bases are TGTGCCAGCAGCAATCCCCCAGATACGCAGTATTTT. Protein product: CASSNPPDTQYF.

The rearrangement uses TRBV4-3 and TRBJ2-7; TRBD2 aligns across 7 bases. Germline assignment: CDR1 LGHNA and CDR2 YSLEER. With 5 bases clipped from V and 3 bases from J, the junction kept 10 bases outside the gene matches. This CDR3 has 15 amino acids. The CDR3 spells CASSYGLETDYEQYF. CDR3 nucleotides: TGCGCCAGCAGCTATGGACTAGAAACGGACTACGAGCAGTACTTC.

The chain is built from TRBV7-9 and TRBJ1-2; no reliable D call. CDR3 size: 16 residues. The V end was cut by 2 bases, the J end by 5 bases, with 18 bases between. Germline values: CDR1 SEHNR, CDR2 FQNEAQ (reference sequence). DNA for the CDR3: TGTGCCAGCAGCTTAAGATCACAAGACGGCCGGTATGGCTACACCTTC. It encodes CASSLRSQDGRYGYTF. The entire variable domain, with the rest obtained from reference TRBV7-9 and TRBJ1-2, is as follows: DTGVSQNPRHKITKRGQNVTFRCDPISEHNRLYWYRQTLGQGPEFLTYFQNEAQLEKSRLLSDRFSAERPKGSFSTLEIQRTEQGDSAMYLCASSLRSQDGRYGYTFGSGTRLTVV.

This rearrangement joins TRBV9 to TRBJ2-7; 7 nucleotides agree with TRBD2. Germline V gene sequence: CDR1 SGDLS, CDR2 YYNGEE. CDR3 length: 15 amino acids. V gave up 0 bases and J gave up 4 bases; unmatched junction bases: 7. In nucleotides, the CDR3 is TGTGCCAGCAGCGTAGCGGGGGGTATGGGGTACGAGCAGTACTTC. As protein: CASSVAGGMGYEQYF.

In DNA form, the CDR3 reads TGTGCCAGCAGGGAACCCGGGACAGGGGGTGGTGGCTACACCTTC. Encoded protein: CASREPGTGGGGYTF. The V call is TRBV2, the J call TRBJ1-2; TRBD1 matches at 11 bases. The CDR3 has 15 residues. Germline CDR1 SNHLY, CDR2 FYNNEI. V shed 6 bases and J 7 bases; nucleotides not matched to a gene: 10.

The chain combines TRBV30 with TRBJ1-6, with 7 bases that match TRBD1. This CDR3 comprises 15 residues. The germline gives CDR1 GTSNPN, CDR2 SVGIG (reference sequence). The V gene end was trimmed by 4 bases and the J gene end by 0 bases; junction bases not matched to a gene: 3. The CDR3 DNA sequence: TGTGCCTGGAAGGACAGGAGCTCCTATAATTCACCCCTCCACTTT. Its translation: CAWKDRSSYNSPLHF.

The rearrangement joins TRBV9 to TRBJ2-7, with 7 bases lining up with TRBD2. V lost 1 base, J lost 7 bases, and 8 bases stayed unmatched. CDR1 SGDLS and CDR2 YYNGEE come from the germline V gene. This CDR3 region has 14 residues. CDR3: CASSVTLAPEEQYF. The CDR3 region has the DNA TGTGCCAGCAGCGTAACACTAGCGCCGGAGGAGCAGTACTTC.

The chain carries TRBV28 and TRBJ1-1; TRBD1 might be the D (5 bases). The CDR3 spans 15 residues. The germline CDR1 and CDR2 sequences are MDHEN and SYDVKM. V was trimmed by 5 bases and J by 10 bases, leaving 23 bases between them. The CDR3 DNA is TGTGCCAGCAGTAAACAGCAGTACAACCCAGGGATAGCTTTCTTT. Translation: CASSKQQYNPGIAFF.

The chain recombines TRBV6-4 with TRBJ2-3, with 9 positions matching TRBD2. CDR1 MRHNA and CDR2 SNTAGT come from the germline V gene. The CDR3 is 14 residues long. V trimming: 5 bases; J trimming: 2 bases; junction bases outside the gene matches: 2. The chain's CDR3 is CASSSSGVTDTQYF. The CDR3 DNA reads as TGTGCCAGCAGTTCTAGCGGGGTCACAGATACGCAGTATTTT.

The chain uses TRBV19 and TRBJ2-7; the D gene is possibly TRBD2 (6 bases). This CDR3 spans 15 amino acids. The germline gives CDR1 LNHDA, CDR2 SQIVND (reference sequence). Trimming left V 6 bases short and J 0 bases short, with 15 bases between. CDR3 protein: CASSAGTAISYEQYF. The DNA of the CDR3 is TGTGCCAGTAGCGCCGGGACTGCCATCTCCTACGAGCAGTACTTC.

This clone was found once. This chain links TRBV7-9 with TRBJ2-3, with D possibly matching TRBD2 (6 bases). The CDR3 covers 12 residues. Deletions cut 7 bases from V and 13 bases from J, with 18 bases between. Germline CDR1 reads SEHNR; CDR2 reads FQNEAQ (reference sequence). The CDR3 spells CASTFADYPEYF. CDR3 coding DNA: TGTGCCAGCACCTTCGCGGACTACCCGGAGTATTTT.